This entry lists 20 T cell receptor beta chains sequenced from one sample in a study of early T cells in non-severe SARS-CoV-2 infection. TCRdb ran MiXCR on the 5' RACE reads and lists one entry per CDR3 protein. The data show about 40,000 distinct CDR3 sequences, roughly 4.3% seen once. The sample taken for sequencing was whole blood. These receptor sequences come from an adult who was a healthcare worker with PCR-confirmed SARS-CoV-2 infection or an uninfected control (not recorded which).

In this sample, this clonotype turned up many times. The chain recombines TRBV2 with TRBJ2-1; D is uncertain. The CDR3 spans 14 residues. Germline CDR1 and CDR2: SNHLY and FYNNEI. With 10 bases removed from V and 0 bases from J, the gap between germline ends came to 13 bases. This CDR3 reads CANPPVASYNEQFF. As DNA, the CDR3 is TGTGCCAACCCCCCAGTAGCCTCCTACAATGAGCAGTTCTTC.

CDR3 sequence: CASSLKGANTGELFF. CDR3 nucleotide sequence: TGTGCCAGCAGCTTAAAAGGGGCGAACACCGGGGAGCTGTTTTTT. The rearrangement uses TRBV7-3 and TRBJ2-2, with a possible D match to TRBD1 (5 bases). Per germline, CDR1 SGHTA and CDR2 FQGTGA. Trimming took off 1 base at V and 0 bases at J, with 6 bases between the two ends. The CDR3 has 15 residues. The variable domain in full, completed from reference TRBV7-3 and TRBJ2-2, reads GAGVSQTPSNKVTEKGKYVELRCDPISGHTALYWYRQSLGQGPEFLIYFQGTGAADDSGLPNDRFFAVRPEGSVSTLKIQRTERGDSAVYLCASSLKGANTGELFFGEGSRLTVL.

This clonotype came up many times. The CDR3 sequence: CASSYSFGQPQHF. CDR3 nucleotide sequence: TGTGCCAGCAGTTACTCGTTTGGTCAGCCCCAGCATTTT. This rearrangement joins TRBV6-5 to TRBJ1-5; no firm D call. V lost 0 bases, J lost 6 bases, and 6 bases lay in between. CDR3 length: 13 residues. Germline assignment: CDR1 MNHEY and CDR2 SVGAGI.

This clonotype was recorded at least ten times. CDR3 bases: TGTGCCAGCATGGCAGACTATAGTGTCTATGGCTACACCTTC. This codes for CASMADYSVYGYTF. The rearrangement joins TRBV7-9 to TRBJ1-2; D is ambiguous. In germline, CDR1 is SEHNR, CDR2 FQNEAQ (reference sequence). The CDR3 extends over 14 amino acids. V lost 7 bases and J lost 4, with 16 bases in between.

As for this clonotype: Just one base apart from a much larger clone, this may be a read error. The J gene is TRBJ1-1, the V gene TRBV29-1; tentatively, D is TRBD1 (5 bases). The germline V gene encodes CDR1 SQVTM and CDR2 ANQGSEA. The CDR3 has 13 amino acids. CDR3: CSVDGGLNTEALF. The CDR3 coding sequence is TGCAGCGTTGATGGGGGTCTGAACACTGAAGCTCTCTTT.

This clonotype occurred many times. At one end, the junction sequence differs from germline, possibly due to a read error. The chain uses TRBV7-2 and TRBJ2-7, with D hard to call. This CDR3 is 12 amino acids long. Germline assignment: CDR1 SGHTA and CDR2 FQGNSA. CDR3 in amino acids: CASSLIGRSFVF. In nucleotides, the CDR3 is TGTGCCAGCAGCTTAATTGGTCGGAGCTTCGTCTTC.

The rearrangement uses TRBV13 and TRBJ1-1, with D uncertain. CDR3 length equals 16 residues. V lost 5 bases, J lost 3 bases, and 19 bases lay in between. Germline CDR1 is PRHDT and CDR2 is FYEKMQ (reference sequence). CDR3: CASSPSGSLLHTEAFF. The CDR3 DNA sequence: TGTGCCAGCAGCCCTTCTGGGTCTCTACTCCACACTGAAGCTTTCTTT.

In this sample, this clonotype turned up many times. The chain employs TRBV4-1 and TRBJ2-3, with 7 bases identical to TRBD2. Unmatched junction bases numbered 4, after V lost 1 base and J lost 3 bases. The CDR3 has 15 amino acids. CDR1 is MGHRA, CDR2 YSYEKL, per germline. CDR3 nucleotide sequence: TGCGCCAGCAGCCAAGCTAGCGGCCTGACAGATACGCAGTATTTT. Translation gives CASSQASGLTDTQYF.

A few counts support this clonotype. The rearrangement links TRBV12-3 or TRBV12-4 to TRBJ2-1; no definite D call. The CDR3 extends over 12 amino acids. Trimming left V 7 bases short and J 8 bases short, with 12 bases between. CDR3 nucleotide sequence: TGTGCCAGCACCTCGTCCGTTGATGAGCAGTTCTTC. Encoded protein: CASTSSVDEQFF.

This chain's CDR3 is CASSSRVEAFF. Here the CDR3 DNA reads TGTGCCAGCAGTTCTCGGGTCGAAGCTTTCTTT. This sequence joins TRBV28 and TRBJ1-1; no clear D gene. Between the trimmed V and J ends, which lost 4 bases and 8 bases, there was a span of 8 bases. Germline V gene data show CDR1 as MDHEN and CDR2 as SYDVKM. The CDR3 consists of 11 residues.

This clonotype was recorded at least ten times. The CDR3: CASSQDARTSGRVYNEQFF. The CDR3 DNA is TGTGCCAGCAGCCAAGATGCGAGGACTAGCGGGAGAGTCTACAATGAGCAGTTCTTC. J is TRBJ2-1 and V is TRBV3-1; 13 bases fit TRBD2. With 0 bases clipped from V and 3 bases from J, the junction kept 8 bases outside the gene matches. This CDR3 region has 19 residues. Per the germline V gene, CDR1 is LGHDT and CDR2 is YNNKEL (reference sequence).

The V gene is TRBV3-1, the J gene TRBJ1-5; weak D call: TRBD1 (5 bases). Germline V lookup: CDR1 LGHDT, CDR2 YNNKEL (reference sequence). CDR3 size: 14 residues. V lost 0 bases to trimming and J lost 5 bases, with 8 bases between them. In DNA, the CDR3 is TGTGCCAGCAGCCAAGATAAGGGACATCAGCCCCAGCATTTT. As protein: CASSQDKGHQPQHF.

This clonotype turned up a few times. The CDR3 DNA follows: TGCGCCAGCAGCTCCCGCCGCCGACAGGGCGACACCGGGGAGCTGTTTTTT. Translated: CASSSRRRQGDTGELFF. V and J are TRBV5-1 and TRBJ2-2, with TRBD1 matching over 7 bases. Trimming at V came to 3 bases and at J to 3 bases, leaving 11 bases not matched to a gene. CDR1 and CDR2 from the germline V gene are SGHRS and YFSETQ. The CDR3 is made up of 17 amino acids.

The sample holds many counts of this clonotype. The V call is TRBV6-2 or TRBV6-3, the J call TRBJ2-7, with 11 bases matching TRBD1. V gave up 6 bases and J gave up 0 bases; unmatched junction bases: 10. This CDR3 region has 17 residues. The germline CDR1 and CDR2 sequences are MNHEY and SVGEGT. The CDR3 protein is CASRPGQGGLGSYEQYF. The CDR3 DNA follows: TGTGCCAGCAGACCGGGACAGGGGGGCCTAGGCTCCTACGAGCAGTACTTC.

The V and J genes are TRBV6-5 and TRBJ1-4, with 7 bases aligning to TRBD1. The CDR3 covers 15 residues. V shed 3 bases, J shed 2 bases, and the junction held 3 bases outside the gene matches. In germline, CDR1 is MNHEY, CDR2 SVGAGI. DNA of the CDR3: TGTGCCAGCAGTTATACACAGGGGACTAATGAAAAACTGTTTTTT. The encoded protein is CASSYTQGTNEKLFF.

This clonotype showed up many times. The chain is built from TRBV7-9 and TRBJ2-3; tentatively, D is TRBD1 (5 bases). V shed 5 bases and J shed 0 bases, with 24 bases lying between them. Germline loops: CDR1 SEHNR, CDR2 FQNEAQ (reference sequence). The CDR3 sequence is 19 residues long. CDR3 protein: CASSPPWTSSLSSTDTQYF. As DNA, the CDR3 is TGTGCCAGCAGCCCCCCCTGGACAAGTTCCCTATCTAGCACAGATACGCAGTATTTT.

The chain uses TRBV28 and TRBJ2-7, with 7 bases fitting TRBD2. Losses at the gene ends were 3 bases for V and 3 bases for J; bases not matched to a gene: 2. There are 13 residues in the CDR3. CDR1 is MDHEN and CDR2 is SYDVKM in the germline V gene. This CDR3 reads CASSFGGVYEQYF. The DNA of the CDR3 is TGTGCCAGCAGTTTTGGGGGGGTCTACGAGCAGTACTTC.

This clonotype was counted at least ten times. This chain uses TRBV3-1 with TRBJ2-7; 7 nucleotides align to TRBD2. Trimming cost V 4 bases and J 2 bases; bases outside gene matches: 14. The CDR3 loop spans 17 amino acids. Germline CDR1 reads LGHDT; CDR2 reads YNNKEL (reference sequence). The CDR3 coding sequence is TGTGCCAGCAGCCCTCTCGGGGGAGCGGGATCAACCTACGAGCAGTACTTC. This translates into CASSPLGGAGSTYEQYF.

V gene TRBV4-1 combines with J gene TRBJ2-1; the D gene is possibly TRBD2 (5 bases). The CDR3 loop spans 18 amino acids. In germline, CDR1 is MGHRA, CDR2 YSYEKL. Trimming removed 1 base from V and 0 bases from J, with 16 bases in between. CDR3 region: CASSQGVVRTSSYNEQFF. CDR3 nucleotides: TGCGCCAGCAGCCAAGGGGTGGTTCGTACTAGCTCCTACAATGAGCAGTTCTTC.

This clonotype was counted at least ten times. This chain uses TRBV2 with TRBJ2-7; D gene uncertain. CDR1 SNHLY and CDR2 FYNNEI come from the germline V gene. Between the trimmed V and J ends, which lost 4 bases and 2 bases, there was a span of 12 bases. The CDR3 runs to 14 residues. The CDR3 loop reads CASSVNPGTYEQYF. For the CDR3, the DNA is TGTGCCAGCAGTGTAAATCCAGGAACCTACGAGCAGTACTTC.